The subject of this entry is one T cell receptor beta chain. Its antigen remains unidentified. This specimen belongs to a study of blood T cells in healthy people across ages. Study findings and constraints: Naive CD4+ cell counts and diversity both ran higher in long-lived than in aged donors. Strong correlation existed between TCR beta diversity and naive T cell percentage.

The CDR3 covers 13 residues. The V gene lost 5 bases and the J gene lost 3 bases, with 11 bases spanning the gap. Germline CDR1 MNHEY, CDR2 SMNVEV (reference sequence). A J-beta primer mix and a sample-barcoded 5' primer were used in a second PCR of about 7 to 11 cycles. TCRdb processed the 5' RACE reads anew with MiXCR; each CDR3 protein has one entry. The table has about 1.4 million distinct CDR3 sequences, around 59% seen once. The sample comprised blood. The sequence derives from a man in his late teens or twenties in good health. V usage is TRBV27 and J usage is TRBJ2-7, with D perhaps matching TRBD1 (5 bases). The CDR3 loop is CASSPVRGYEQYF. Written as DNA, the CDR3 is TGTGCCAGCAGTCCAGTTAGGGGCTACGAGCAGTACTTC.